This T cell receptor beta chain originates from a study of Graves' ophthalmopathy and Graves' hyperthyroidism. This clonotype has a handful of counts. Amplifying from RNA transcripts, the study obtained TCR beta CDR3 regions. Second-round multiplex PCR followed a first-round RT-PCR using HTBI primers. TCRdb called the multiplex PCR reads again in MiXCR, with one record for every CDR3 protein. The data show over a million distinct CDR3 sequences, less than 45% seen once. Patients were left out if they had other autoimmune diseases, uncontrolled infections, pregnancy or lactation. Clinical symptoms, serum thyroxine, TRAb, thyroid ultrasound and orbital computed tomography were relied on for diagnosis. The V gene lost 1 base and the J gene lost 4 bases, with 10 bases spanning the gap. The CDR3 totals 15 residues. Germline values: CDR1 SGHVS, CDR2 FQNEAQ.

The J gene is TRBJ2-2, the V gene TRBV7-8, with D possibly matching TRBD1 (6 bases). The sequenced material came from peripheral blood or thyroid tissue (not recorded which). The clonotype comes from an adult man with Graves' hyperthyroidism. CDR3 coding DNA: TGTGCCAGCAGCTTAGGGCAGGGGCCCACCGGGGAGCTGTTTTTT. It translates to CASSLGQGPTGELFF.